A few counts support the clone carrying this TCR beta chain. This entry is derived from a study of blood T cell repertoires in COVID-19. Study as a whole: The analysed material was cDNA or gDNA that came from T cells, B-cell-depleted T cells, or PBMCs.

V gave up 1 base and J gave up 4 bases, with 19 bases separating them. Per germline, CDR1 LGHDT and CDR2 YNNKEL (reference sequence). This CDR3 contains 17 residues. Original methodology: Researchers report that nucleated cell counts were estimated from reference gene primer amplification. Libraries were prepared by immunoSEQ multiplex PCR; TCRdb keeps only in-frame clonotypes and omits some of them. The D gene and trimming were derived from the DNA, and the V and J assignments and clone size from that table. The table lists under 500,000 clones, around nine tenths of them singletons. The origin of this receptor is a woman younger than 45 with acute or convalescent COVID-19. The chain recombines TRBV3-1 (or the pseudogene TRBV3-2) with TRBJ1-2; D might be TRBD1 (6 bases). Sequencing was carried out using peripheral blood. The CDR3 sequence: CASSQATGPFIGYGYTF. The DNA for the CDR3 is TGTGCCAGCAGCCAAGCTACAGGGCCCTTTATAGGCTATGGCTACACCTTC.